The 24 T cell receptor beta chains given below trace back to one sample, sequenced in a study of spatial heterogeneity in lung cancer. This sample's time point: blood at routine non-recurrence follow-up after resection. Unsorted whole RNA of tumor, nontumor lung or frozen PBMC was sequenced. TCRdb independently ran MiXCR on the 5' RACE reads; one entry per CDR3 protein. The repertoire includes some 120,000 distinct CDR3 sequences, roughly an eighth of them detected once, and approximately 16% sits in the top ten. The sample in question was PBMCs, obtained at follow-up. These receptors were collected from a male donor with early-stage non-small cell lung cancer.

V usage is TRBV7-9 and J usage is TRBJ2-7; 13 bases are a match to TRBD2. This CDR3 is 15 amino acids long. J gave up 2 bases and V 5 bases, and 3 bases lay outside the gene matches. Germline CDR1 and CDR2: SEHNR and FQNEAQ (reference sequence). CDR3 loop: CASSQGLAGTYEQYF. The DNA of the CDR3 is TGTGCCAGCAGCCAGGGACTAGCGGGGACCTACGAGCAGTACTTC.

This clonotype was recorded only once. The chain combines TRBV9 with TRBJ1-2; D unclear. Germline-derived CDR1 and CDR2 are SGDLS and YYNGEE. The V end was cut by 3 bases, the J end by 4 bases, with 7 bases between. The CDR3 runs 12 residues. CDR3 sequence reads: CASSEHTYGYTF. Written as DNA, the CDR3 is TGTGCCAGCAGCGAACACACCTATGGCTACACCTTC.

This clonotype has more than one count but fewer than ten. The chain employs TRBV25-1 and TRBJ2-7; the D is unclear. Between the trimmed V and J ends, which lost 7 bases and 3 bases, there was a span of 7 bases. CDR1 and CDR2 from the germline V gene are MGHDK and SYGVNS. CDR3 length: 11 amino acids. The CDR3 DNA follows: TGTGCCAGCAAGGCCTACTACGAGCAGTACTTC. It translates to CASKAYYEQYF.

This clonotype was counted between two and nine times. The chain has TRBV24-1 and TRBJ1-2; a possible D gene is TRBD1 (5 bases). The CDR3 contains 16 residues. V was shortened by 4 bases and J by 6 bases, with 20 bases between the two germline ends. CDR1 and CDR2 (germline): KGHDR, SFDVKD. DNA for the CDR3: TGTGCCACCAGTGAACAGGCCTCAAAGGTTCTGGATGGCTACACCTTC. As protein: CATSEQASKVLDGYTF.

The rearrangement links TRBV7-3 to TRBJ2-4, with D possibly matching TRBD1 (5 bases). CDR1 is SGHTA, CDR2 FQGTGA, per germline. Trimming removed 3 bases at V and 8 bases at J, with 14 bases between. The CDR3 loop spans 14 amino acids. The CDR3 loop reads CASSLDRVRDIQYF. In DNA, the CDR3 is TGTGCCAGCAGCTTGGACCGGGTCAGGGACATTCAGTACTTC.

The chain combines TRBV6-5 with TRBJ2-3; D unresolved. This CDR3 spans 18 amino acids. The V gene lost 0 bases and the J gene lost 0 bases, with 16 bases spanning the gap. CDR1 is MNHEY, CDR2 SVGAGI, per germline. CDR3 DNA: TGTGCCAGCAGTTACTCGATCTCCGGGTTCCGTAGCACAGATACGCAGTATTTT. Translated: CASSYSISGFRSTDTQYF.

The genes are TRBV14 and TRBJ2-1; 10 bases align to TRBD1. Trimming removed 3 bases from V and 2 bases from J; junction bases left unmatched: 4. Looked up from germline, CDR1 is SGHDN and CDR2 is FVKESK. The CDR3 has 16 residues. CDR3 residues: CASSQGGTGAYNEQFF. CDR3 bases: TGTGCCAGCAGCCAGGGCGGGACAGGGGCCTACAATGAGCAGTTCTTC.

This clonotype was seen at least ten times. The V gene is TRBV7-9, the J gene TRBJ2-1, with TRBD2 matching over 11 bases. CDR3 size: 15 residues. J was trimmed by 6 bases and V by 6 bases; bases with no gene match: 7. The V gene's germline CDR1 is SEHNR and CDR2 FQNEAQ (reference sequence). Written as DNA, the CDR3 is TGTGCCAGCAGAATCACTAGCGGGGGAGTCAATGAGCAGTTCTTC. Translating it yields CASRITSGGVNEQFF.

The chain has TRBV28 and TRBJ1-2; perhaps TRBD1 as D (6 bases). The germline V and J ends were trimmed by 3 bases and 4 bases, with 12 bases remaining between them. Germline lookup yields CDR1 MDHEN and CDR2 SYDVKM. This CDR3 contains 14 residues. The CDR3 region has the DNA TGTGCCAGCAGTTTTGACAGGCTGGGCTATGGCTACACCTTC. It specifies CASSFDRLGYGYTF.

This clonotype was counted ten times or more. The V call is TRBV10-3, the J call TRBJ2-7, with D hard to call. Germline assignment: CDR1 ENHRY and CDR2 SYGVKD. The CDR3 has 14 residues. V was clipped by 0 bases and J by 0 bases, with 6 bases between them. The CDR3 DNA sequence: TGTGCCATCAGTGAGTCGGGTTTCTCCTACGAGCAGTACTTC. It codes for CAISESGFSYEQYF.

The chain is built from TRBV30 and TRBJ2-5; D call uncertain. The V gene's germline CDR1 is GTSNPN and CDR2 SVGIG (reference sequence). CDR3 length equals 11 residues. The ends were cut back, 3 bases at V and 5 bases at J, with 7 bases in the middle. The CDR3 region is CAWRGYETQYF. The CDR3 region has the DNA TGTGCCTGGAGGGGATACGAGACCCAGTACTTC.

This clonotype came up a few times. This sequence joins TRBV9 and TRBJ1-6; the match to TRBD1 covers 10 bases. CDR3 length: 16 amino acids. The V gene end was trimmed by 4 bases and the J gene end by 8 bases; junction bases not matched to a gene: 9. The germline gives CDR1 SGDLS, CDR2 YYNGEE. The CDR3 is CASSFTTGTGDSPLHF. In DNA form, the CDR3 reads TGTGCCAGCAGCTTTACTACCGGGACAGGGGATTCACCCCTCCACTTT.

V is TRBV12-3 or TRBV12-4 and J is TRBJ1-1, with 10 bases aligning to TRBD1. The CDR3 sequence is 15 residues long. V was clipped by 3 bases and J by 4 bases; unmatched bases: 5. The CDR3 protein is CASSFRTGGGTEAFF. The CDR3 nucleotides read TGTGCCAGCAGTTTTCGGACAGGGGGGGGCACTGAAGCTTTCTTT.

This clonotype was counted ten times or more. The J gene is TRBJ1-3, the V gene TRBV28; D is unresolved. This CDR3 is 14 amino acids long. Germline CDR1 and CDR2: MDHEN and SYDVKM. V gave up 6 bases and J gave up 2 bases, with 11 bases separating them. CDR3 amino acids: CASSSRRTGNTIYF. The CDR3 region has the DNA TGTGCCAGCAGCTCACGGCGTACTGGAAACACCATATATTTT.

This clonotype has only a few counts. The chain uses TRBV29-1 and TRBJ1-4; D is unclear. Germline V gene sequence: CDR1 SQVTM, CDR2 ANQGSEA. Trimming removed 0 bases from V and 8 bases from J, with 13 bases in between. The CDR3 is made up of 14 amino acids. The chain's CDR3 is CSVEDPSTEEKLFF. For the CDR3, the DNA is TGCAGCGTTGAAGATCCATCGACGGAAGAAAAACTGTTTTTT. The entire variable domain, with the rest obtained from reference TRBV29-1 and TRBJ1-4, is as follows: SAVISQKPSRDICQRGTSLTIQCQVDSQVTMMFWYRQQPGQSLTLIATANQGSEATYESGFVIDKFPISRPNLTFSTLTVSNMSPEDSSIYLCSVEDPSTEEKLFFGSGTQLSVL.

This clonotype has only a few counts. V is TRBV27 and J is TRBJ2-7; TRBD1 matches at 7 bases. Germline V lookup: CDR1 MNHEY, CDR2 SMNVEV (reference sequence). The CDR3 length is 15 residues. V gave up 2 bases and J gave up 3 bases; unmatched junction bases: 7. Here the CDR3 reads CASSLTLGQVYEQYF. The CDR3 region has the DNA TGTGCCAGCAGTTTAACTCTCGGACAGGTCTACGAGCAGTACTTC.

This chain uses TRBV3-1 with TRBJ1-1; D not resolved. CDR1 is LGHDT and CDR2 is YNNKEL in the germline V gene (reference sequence). Trimming cost V 0 bases and J 1 base, with 3 bases left between them. This CDR3 is built from 13 residues. The CDR3 loop reads CASSQDRNTEAFF. The CDR3, as DNA: TGTGCCAGCAGCCAAGATCGGAACACTGAAGCTTTCTTT.

At least ten counts were recorded for this clonotype. The chain carries TRBV6-5 and TRBJ1-6; perhaps TRBD1 as D (6 bases). Trimming cost V 6 bases and J 9 bases, with 9 bases left between them. Germline V gene sequence: CDR1 MNHEY, CDR2 SVGAGI. This CDR3 region has 12 residues. CDR3 bases: TGTGCCAGCAGCACAGGGAGTTCACCCCTCCACTTT. Residues: CASSTGSSPLHF.

The chain uses TRBV4-1 and TRBJ1-1; 7 positions agree with TRBD1. The CDR3 spans 16 residues. V was pared by 3 bases and J by 1 base, with 8 bases of the junction left unmatched. Germline V gene data show CDR1 as MGHRA and CDR2 as YSYEKL. CDR3 amino acids: CASSHLHRGKNTEAFF. CDR3 nucleotide sequence: TGCGCCAGCAGCCACCTTCACAGGGGAAAGAACACTGAAGCTTTCTTT.

The gene calls are TRBV5-6 and TRBJ2-7; 12 nucleotides match TRBD2. Germline CDR1 and CDR2: SGHDT and YYEEEE. CDR3 size: 14 residues. With 4 bases clipped from V and 5 bases from J, the junction kept 4 bases outside the gene matches. The CDR3 sequence: CASSPGLAGDEQYF. The DNA of the CDR3 is TGTGCCAGCAGCCCGGGACTAGCGGGTGACGAGCAGTACTTC.

CDR3 amino acids: CASSPPGGDYGYTF. The CDR3 coding sequence is TGTGCCAGCAGCCCCCCTGGGGGTGACTATGGCTACACCTTC. The V call is TRBV28, the J call TRBJ1-2, with a weak D call TRBD1 (5 bases). Per the germline V gene, CDR1 is MDHEN and CDR2 is SYDVKM. This CDR3 region has 14 residues. V lost 6 bases and J 3 bases, leaving 14 bases between the germline ends.

This clonotype appeared a few times. The genes are TRBV27 and TRBJ1-6, with 10 bases identical to TRBD1. Trimming took 0 bases from V and 10 from J; bases not matched to a gene: 6. Germline CDR1 is MNHEY and CDR2 is SMNVEV (reference sequence). The CDR3 loop spans 16 amino acids. CDR3 sequence (DNA): TGTGCCAGCAGTTTATCCTCTGGGACAGGGGCCTCACCCCTCCACTTT. It translates to CASSLSSGTGASPLHF.

This clonotype was detected a few times. This sequence joins TRBV7-2 and TRBJ2-4, with D perhaps TRBD2 (6 bases). CDR3 length: 15 amino acids. V lost 5 bases to trimming and J lost 0 bases, with 11 bases between them. Germline V gene lookup returns CDR1 SGHTA and CDR2 FQGNSA. The CDR3 here is CASSRDFVAKNIQYF. In DNA, the CDR3 is TGTGCCAGCAGCCGGGACTTTGTAGCCAAAAACATTCAGTACTTC.

This clonotype was counted ten times or more. The chain links TRBV18 to TRBJ2-7, with 8 bases that match TRBD2. V lost 1 base to trimming and J lost 1 base; unmatched junction nucleotides: 9. Germline V CDR1 and CDR2: KGHSH, LQKENI. The CDR3 is made up of 17 amino acids. The CDR3 DNA reads TGTGCCAGCTCACCACAATGGCGGGGGGCAATGTCCTACGAGCAGTACTTC. Translated, it gives CASSPQWRGAMSYEQYF. Supplemented by reference TRBV18 and TRBJ2-7, the full variable domain reads NAGVMQNPRHLVRRRGQEARLRCSPMKGHSHVYWYRQLPEEGLKFMVYLQKENIIDESGMPKERFSAEFPKEGPSILRIQQVVRGDSAAYFCASSPQWRGAMSYEQYFGPGTRLTVT.